This T cell receptor beta chain was sequenced for a study of T cells expressing NK-cell markers. Study observations and caveats: About 1.0-7.0% of CD8+ T cells in about 6 donors belonged to dominant NKG2C+ clonotypes.

UMIs were included in TCR beta cDNA generated by 5'RACE template switching. With the 5' RACE reads reprocessed, TCRdb shows one record per CDR3 protein and no DNA. The sample totals about 190,000 distinct CDR3 sequences. To note about this clonotype: The antigen is not known.

Germline CDR1 reads LGHDT; CDR2 reads YNNKEL (reference sequence). The CDR3 runs to 16 residues. The receptor was derived from a man aged 18-70 years in good health. The source material was blood T cells: a sorted CD56 or NKG2C T cell subset, CD4+ or CD8+ T cells, or bulk PBMC T cells (not recorded which). V is TRBV3-1 and J is TRBJ2-5; TCRdb names TRBD2, which stays unverified in the absence of DNA. The CDR3 spells CASSQDSASSWETQYF.